Sequencing of this T cell receptor beta chain was carried out in a study of T cell responses to AZD1222 COVID-19 vaccine. Clones were read by immunoSEQ multiplex PCR, and TCRdb kept only the in-frame ones, dropping some. Of 100,000 to 130,000 clones in the sample, 92% were seen once. This clone has at least ten counts. The CDR3 totals 15 residues. Germline V lookup: CDR1 MNHEY, CDR2 SVGAGI. Trimming took 6 bases from V and 0 from J, leaving 14 bases between them. This chain joins TRBV6-5 and TRBJ1-1, with TRBD1 as a possible D gene (5 bases). The receptor comes from an adult who received the AZD1222 COVID-19 vaccine. Material: peripheral blood, obtained 28 days after the second AZD1222 dose. The CDR3: CASSSWRGMNTEAFF. The CDR3 bases are TGTGCCAGCAGCTCCTGGAGGGGCATGAACACTGAAGCTTTCTTT.